The 5 T cell receptor beta chains reported below all come from one sample, sequenced in a study of T cells in Graves' hyperthyroidism and ophthalmopathy. The CDR3 regions of TCR beta were amplified from RNA transcripts. A first-round RT-PCR of the TCR CDR3 used the HTBI primer set. TCRdb redid the calling of the multiplex PCR reads with MiXCR, one entry per CDR3 protein. The table includes around 800,000 distinct CDR3 sequences, 38% detected once. The sequenced sample consisted of blood. The receptors derive from a man younger than 30 with Graves' hyperthyroidism.

Worth noting for this clonotype: Possible read error: a much larger clone is one base away. The rearrangement uses TRBV29-1 and TRBJ1-2; the D is unclear. CDR3 length: 15 residues. The ends were cut back, 4 bases at V and 4 bases at J, with 19 bases in the middle. Germline CDR1 and CDR2: SQVTM and ANQGSEA. The CDR3 DNA follows: TGCAGCGTTGGGGGAAGTGGAGGGCCCCCCTATGGCTACACCTTC. Translation: CSVGGSGGPPYGYTF.

V gene TRBV12-3 or TRBV12-4 combines with J gene TRBJ1-6; tentatively, D is TRBD1 (6 bases). The CDR3 contains 15 residues. Trimming removed 3 bases at V and 2 bases at J, with 8 bases between. Here the CDR3 reads CASSFQGTYNSPLHF. DNA of the CDR3: TGTGCCAGCAGTTTTCAGGGGACCTATAATTCACCCCTCCACTTT.

This clonotype occurred once. The chain uses TRBV20-1 and TRBJ2-2; D might be TRBD2 (5 bases). This CDR3 contains 16 residues. CDR1 and CDR2 from the germline V gene are DFQATT and SNEGSKA (reference sequence). Trimming cost V 0 bases and J 3 bases, with 14 bases left between them. The CDR3 DNA sequence: TGCAGTGCTAGAGAAGGAGTGGCGGGCGACACCGGGGAGCTGTTTTTT. Amino acid sequence: CSAREGVAGDTGELFF.

This clonotype was found a few times. V gene TRBV19 combines with J gene TRBJ1-1; no clear D gene. V was trimmed by 6 bases and J by 1 base, leaving 9 bases between them. CDR1 is LNHDA, CDR2 SQIVND, per germline (reference sequence). This CDR3 is 13 amino acids long. CDR3 loop: CASRGRTNTEAFF. The CDR3 DNA sequence: TGTGCCAGTAGGGGCAGAACGAACACTGAAGCTTTCTTT.

The chain has TRBV11-2 and TRBJ2-6; a weak D match, TRBD1 (6 bases). CDR1 SGHAT and CDR2 FQNNGV come from the germline V gene. Trimming cost V 5 bases and J 0 bases, with 14 bases left between them. This CDR3 is built from 17 residues. The CDR3 bases are TGTGCCAGCAGCCCACAGGGCACGCTCTCTGGGGCCAACGTCCTGACTTTC. It specifies CASSPQGTLSGANVLTF.